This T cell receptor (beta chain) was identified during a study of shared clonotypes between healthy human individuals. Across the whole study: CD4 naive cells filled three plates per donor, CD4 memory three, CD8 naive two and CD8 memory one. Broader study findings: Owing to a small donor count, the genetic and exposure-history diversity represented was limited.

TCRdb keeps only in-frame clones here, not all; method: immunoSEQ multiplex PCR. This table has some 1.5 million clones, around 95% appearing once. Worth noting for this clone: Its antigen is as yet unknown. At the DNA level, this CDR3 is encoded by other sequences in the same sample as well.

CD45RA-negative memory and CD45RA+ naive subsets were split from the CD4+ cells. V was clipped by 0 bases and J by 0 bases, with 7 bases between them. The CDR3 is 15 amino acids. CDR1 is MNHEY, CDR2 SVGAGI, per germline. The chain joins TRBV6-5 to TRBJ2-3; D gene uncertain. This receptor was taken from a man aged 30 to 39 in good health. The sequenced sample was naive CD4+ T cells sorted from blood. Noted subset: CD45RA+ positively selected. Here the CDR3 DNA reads TGTGCCAGCAGTTACTCTGGCGGAAGCACAGATACGCAGTATTTT. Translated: CASSYSGGSTDTQYF.